Following are 6 T cell receptor beta chains from one sample sequenced in a study of human thymus T cells. The data were produced by immunoSEQ multiplex PCR, yet TCRdb's version contains in-frame clones alone and is incomplete. The top ten hold roughly 0.024% of the sample, which has around 130,000 clones, around 94% seen once. Resections were taken during corrective heart surgery, and the thymus tissue came from these. Material for sequencing was thymus tissue. These receptors were taken from a boy less than two years old with a congenital heart defect but otherwise immunologically healthy.

The chain joins TRBV19 to TRBJ2-7, with 10 bases matching TRBD1. The trim removed 4 bases at V and 0 bases at J, leaving 0 bases unmatched. Per germline, CDR1 LNHDA and CDR2 SQIVND (reference sequence). The CDR3 totals 14 residues. The CDR3 DNA is TGTGCCAGTAGTAGGACAGGGGGCTCCTACGAGCAGTACTTC. Amino acid sequence: CASSRTGGSYEQYF.

This rearrangement joins TRBV27 to TRBJ2-4; tentative D call: TRBD1 (6 bases). With 4 bases removed from V and 0 bases from J, the gap between germline ends came to 19 bases. Germline CDR1 reads MNHEY; CDR2 reads SMNVEV (reference sequence). There are 18 residues in the CDR3. CDR3 in amino acids: CASSSRGGEGRAKNIQYF. The DNA of the CDR3 is TGTGCCAGCAGTTCAAGAGGGGGTGAGGGGAGAGCCAAAAACATTCAGTACTTC.

The gene calls are TRBV7-2 and TRBJ2-3; weak D call: TRBD2 (5 bases). The CDR3 loop spans 16 amino acids. Trimming removed 5 bases at V and 1 base at J, with 16 bases between. Germline CDR1 and CDR2: SGHTA and FQGNSA. The CDR3 bases are TGTGCCAGCAGCCCCATTGGGAGCTGGCGCACAGATACGCAGTATTTT. Its translation: CASSPIGSWRTDTQYF.

V and J are TRBV5-1 and TRBJ1-2, with TRBD1 matching over 8 bases. J lost 4 bases, V lost 0 bases, and 8 bases had no gene match. The CDR3 has 16 amino acids. Germline V CDR1 and CDR2: SGHRS, YFSETQ. CDR3 residues: CASSLVQGAVSYGYTF. CDR3 DNA: TGCGCCAGCAGCTTGGTTCAGGGGGCAGTCTCCTATGGCTACACCTTC.

The chain recombines TRBV12-5 with TRBJ1-1; D is uncertain. This CDR3 contains 15 residues. Trimming took off 1 base at V and 4 bases at J, with 13 bases between the two ends. The germline gives CDR1 LGHNT, CDR2 FRNRAP. CDR3 residues: CASGLETFRGTEAFF. In DNA form, the CDR3 reads TGTGCTAGTGGTTTGGAAACCTTTCGCGGCACTGAAGCTTTCTTT. Combining the CDR3 with reference TRBV12-5 and TRBJ1-1 gives the whole variable domain DARVTQTPRHKVTEMGQEVTMRCQPILGHNTVFWYRQTMMQGLELLAYFRNRAPLDDSGMPKDRFSAEMPDATLATLKIQPSEPRDSAVYFCASGLETFRGTEAFFGQGTRLTVV.

The chain joins TRBV14 to TRBJ2-3, with a weak D call TRBD1 (5 bases). V was clipped by 4 bases and J by 1 base, with 12 bases between them. Germline assignment: CDR1 SGHDN and CDR2 FVKESK. The CDR3 has 15 amino acids. The CDR3 spells CASSLRQPRTDTQYF. The CDR3 DNA sequence: TGTGCCAGCAGCCTCCGACAGCCTCGCACAGATACGCAGTATTTT.